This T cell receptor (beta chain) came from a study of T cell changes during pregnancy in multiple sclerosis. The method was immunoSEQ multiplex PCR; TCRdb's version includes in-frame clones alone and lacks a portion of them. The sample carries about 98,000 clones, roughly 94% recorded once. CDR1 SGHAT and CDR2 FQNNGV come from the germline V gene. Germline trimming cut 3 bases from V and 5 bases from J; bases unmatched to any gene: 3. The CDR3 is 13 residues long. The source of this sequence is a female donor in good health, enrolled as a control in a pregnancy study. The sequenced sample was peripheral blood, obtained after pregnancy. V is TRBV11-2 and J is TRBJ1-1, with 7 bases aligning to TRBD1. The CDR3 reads CASSFYRGTEAFF. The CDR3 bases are TGTGCCAGCAGCTTTTACAGGGGAACTGAAGCTTTCTTT.